This TCR beta chain was sequenced for a study of regulatory T cells in long-lasting Graves disease. Building the TCR beta libraries relied on iRepertoire HTBI primers, and CDR3 regions underwent Arm-PCR. TCRdb re-called the multiplex PCR reads with MiXCR, one entry per CDR3 protein. Counted here are 700,000 or so distinct CDR3 sequences, around 32% occurring once; the ten biggest clones make up about two fifths. Time point meaning: persistent/refractory GD, antithyroid drugs over 5 years with positive TRAb. Making the TCR library involved RNA that had been extracted from PBMCs. This clonotype has more than one count but fewer than ten. The source was peripheral blood mononuclear cells (PBMCs), collected when the disease was refractory, from a patient treated with antithyroid drugs. This clonotype was sampled from a female donor with Graves disease.

CDR3 bases: TGTGCCACCAAAAGGGTCAGGGACGGTGGCTACACCTTC. It yields the protein CATKRVRDGGYTF. This rearrangement joins TRBV19 to TRBJ1-2; TRBD1 is a possible D gene (5 bases). The CDR3 contains 13 residues. The germline gives CDR1 LNHDA, CDR2 SQIVND (reference sequence). The ends were cut back, 10 bases at V and 7 bases at J, with 19 bases in the middle.